This T cell receptor beta chain was found in a study of cytomegalovirus exposure and HLA in healthy donors. PCR was performed using 60 Vbeta and 13 Jbeta primers. Clones were sequenced by immunoSEQ multiplex PCR, and TCRdb holds only the in-frame ones, with some missing. This repertoire shows approximately 220,000 clones, more than 65% found once; its top ten account for 1.8%. Study conclusions and caveats: Some TCR beta chains (about 180 of them) were listed as cytomegalovirus-associated.

For this clone: What it binds is not known.

The J segment lost 3 bases and the V segment lost 4 bases, leaving 4 bases of the junction unmatched. The CDR3 covers 14 residues. The germline V gene encodes CDR1 LNHDA and CDR2 SQIVND (reference sequence). This clonotype was obtained from a woman aged 25 to 39 in good health and CMV-seronegative. The specimen was PBMCs. This chain links TRBV19 with TRBJ2-5; 8 nucleotides match TRBD2. CDR3 DNA sequence: TGTGCCAGTAGTAAAGGGACTAGAAAAGAGACCCAGTACTTC. Protein: CASSKGTRKETQYF.